The present T cell receptor (beta chain) was sequenced within a study of T cell responses to AZD1222 COVID-19 vaccine. Trimming removed 0 bases from V and 3 bases from J; junction bases left unmatched: 6. Germline-derived CDR1 and CDR2 are MNHEY and SVGEGT. This CDR3 contains 17 residues. Sequencing was performed with immunoSEQ multiplex PCR; in TCRdb, only in-frame clones are kept and a portion is missing. This table holds under 200,000 clones, just over 90% found once. Study observations and caveats: After two AZD1222 doses, spike-specific TCR breadth and depth rose versus day 0. Vaccine-associated CD4 TCRs ranged over spike, dominating at 160-218 and 743-854.

Details on this clone: The antigen is not known.

The specimen comprised peripheral blood, sampled 28 days after the second dose of the MenACWY control vaccine. J is TRBJ2-1 and V is TRBV6-2 or TRBV6-3; TRBD2 agrees at 9 bases. The receptor was derived from an adult who received the MenACWY meningococcal vaccine as a control. Here the CDR3 reads CASSYSPPSGIYNEQFF. In nucleotides, the CDR3 is TGTGCCAGCAGTTACTCACCTCCTAGCGGGATCTACAATGAGCAGTTCTTC.